Below are 21 T cell receptor beta chains sequenced from a single sample in a study of long-term antiretroviral therapy in people with HIV. Samples were assayed with immunoSEQ v3.0 at survey level. Clones were sequenced by immunoSEQ multiplex PCR, and TCRdb holds only the in-frame ones, with some missing. The data show 30,000 to 35,000 clones, about 96% seen once. The material sequenced was unsorted PBMCs, taken 6.9 years after starting antiretroviral therapy. These TCRs come from a man aged 25-45 years with HIV.

This rearrangement joins TRBV19 to TRBJ1-2, with 8 bases identical to TRBD1. With 9 bases clipped from V and 3 bases from J, the junction kept 6 bases outside the gene matches. The CDR3 is made up of 13 amino acids. Germline CDR1 reads LNHDA; CDR2 reads SQIVND (reference sequence). The CDR3 region has the DNA TGTGCCAGCCAAGGACAGGGACACTATGGCTACACCTTC. Amino acid sequence: CASQGQGHYGYTF.

The CDR3 DNA reads TGTGCCAGCAGTTACTCGGGGGGTAGCCAAGAGACCCAGTACTTC. Amino acids: CASSYSGGSQETQYF. The chain employs TRBV6-6 and TRBJ2-5, with D perhaps TRBD2 (6 bases). The germline V gene encodes CDR1 MNHNY and CDR2 SVGAGI (reference sequence). The CDR3 length is 15 residues. V was trimmed by 0 bases and J by 1 base, leaving 9 bases between them.

The chain has TRBV30 and TRBJ1-4; D gene uncertain. The CDR3 is made up of 14 amino acids. V dropped 4 bases and J dropped 6 bases, with 15 bases sitting between them. Germline V gene sequence: CDR1 GTSNPN, CDR2 SVGIG (reference sequence). The CDR3 DNA is TGTGCCTGGACCCCGGGCCTGGGCGATGAAAAACTGTTTTTT. Protein: CAWTPGLGDEKLFF.

The rearrangement joins TRBV12-5 to TRBJ2-1, with TRBD2 as a possible D gene (6 bases). The CDR3 is 15 residues long. V shed 2 bases and J shed 5 bases, with 13 bases lying between them. CDR1 and CDR2 from the germline V gene are LGHNT and FRNRAP. CDR3 in DNA: TGTGCTAGTGGTTTGAAAACGGGAGAGGACAATGAGCAGTTCTTC. Translating gives CASGLKTGEDNEQFF.

This chain connects TRBV6-1 to TRBJ2-7; either TRBD1 or TRBD2 may fit D (5 bases each). V was pared by 4 bases and J by 4 bases, with 14 bases between. Germline CDR1 MNHNS, CDR2 SASEGT. The CDR3 has 14 residues. CDR3 protein: CASSGGQGGYEQYF. CDR3 bases: TGTGCCAGCAGTGGAGGGCAGGGCGGGTACGAGCAGTACTTC.

The chain carries TRBV2 and TRBJ1-4, with D hard to call. The CDR3 spans 13 residues. Trimming removed 4 bases from V and 1 base from J, with 4 bases in between. Germline CDR1 and CDR2: SNHLY and FYNNEI. The CDR3 DNA sequence: TGTGCCAGCAGTGTTGGAACTAATGAAAAACTGTTTTTT. Its translation: CASSVGTNEKLFF. Full variable domain (missing parts from reference TRBV2 and TRBJ1-4): EPEVTQTPSHQVTQMGQEVILRCVPISNHLYFYWYRQILGQKVEFLVSFYNNEISEKSEIFDDQFSVERPDGSNFTLKIRSTKLEDSAMYFCASSVGTNEKLFFGSGTQLSVL.

V is TRBV15 and J is TRBJ2-3; 8 bases fit TRBD2. CDR3 size: 15 residues. The V gene's germline CDR1 is LNHNV and CDR2 YYDKDF (reference sequence). The trim removed 9 bases at V and 3 bases at J, leaving 11 bases unmatched. Here the CDR3 DNA reads TGTGCCACTTTTCGAAGCGGGGGCCCTACAGATACGCAGTATTTT. This codes for CATFRSGGPTDTQYF.

The chain combines TRBV7-8 with TRBJ2-3, with unresolved D. The V gene lost 4 bases and the J gene lost 0 bases, with 26 bases spanning the gap. Germline CDR1 and CDR2: SGHVS and FQNEAQ. The CDR3 consists of 20 residues. The DNA for the CDR3 is TGTGCCAGCAGCTCTGGGGTGGCGTTAGGGCGAATAACTAGCACAGATACGCAGTATTTT. Its translation is CASSSGVALGRITSTDTQYF. Full variable domain (rest looked up from reference TRBV7-8 and TRBJ2-3): GAGVSQSPRYKVAKRGQDVALRCDPISGHVSLFWYQQALGQGPEFLTYFQNEAQLDKSGLPSDRFFAERPEGSVSTLKIQRTQQEDSAVYLCASSSGVALGRITSTDTQYFGPGTRLTVL.

Notes on this clone: Distinct nucleotide sequences in the sample also encode this CDR3. This chain uses TRBV5-1 with TRBJ2-2; D might be TRBD1 or TRBD2, each matching 5 bases. Per the germline V gene, CDR1 is SGHRS and CDR2 is YFSETQ. V shed 0 bases and J shed 6 bases, with 9 bases lying between them. The CDR3 is made up of 14 amino acids. The DNA of the CDR3 is TGCGCCAGCAGCTTGGGGCAGGGACCCGGGGAGCTGTTTTTT. Translating it yields CASSLGQGPGELFF.

V is TRBV19 and J is TRBJ1-1; D gene uncertain. This CDR3 contains 12 residues. CDR1 and CDR2 from the germline V gene are LNHDA and SQIVND (reference sequence). Trimming shortened V by 9 bases and J by 6 bases, and 14 bases separated the two germline ends. The CDR3 loop reads CASGLDGAEAFF. The CDR3 DNA follows: TGTGCCAGCGGATTGGACGGAGCTGAAGCTTTCTTT.

This rearrangement joins TRBV5-1 to TRBJ2-3; 8 bases match TRBD2. V dropped 3 bases and J dropped 5; count of bases not matched to a gene: 8. Germline V gives CDR1 SGHRS, CDR2 YFSETQ. This CDR3 comprises 15 residues. The DNA of the CDR3 is TGCGCCAGCAGCTCTGCCGGGGGGGCGGGAGATACGCAGTATTTT. Translating it yields CASSSAGGAGDTQYF.

The chain uses TRBV6-6 and TRBJ2-7, with D perhaps matching TRBD2 (6 bases). The V end lost 0 bases, the J end lost 5 bases, and 14 bases lay between the germline ends. The CDR3 is made up of 15 amino acids. The germline gives CDR1 MNHNY, CDR2 SVGAGI (reference sequence). The DNA for the CDR3 is TGTGCCAGCAGTTACTCGCCGGGAGCTGGGAACGAGCAGTACTTC. Encoded protein: CASSYSPGAGNEQYF.

The chain has TRBV6-1 and TRBJ1-1, with TRBD1 as a possible D gene (6 bases). This CDR3 comprises 12 residues. Germline values: CDR1 MNHNS, CDR2 SASEGT. The germline V and J ends were trimmed by 7 bases and 7 bases, with 13 bases remaining between them. In DNA form, the CDR3 reads TGTGCCAGCACATCGACAGGAGTTGAAGCTTTCTTT. Protein product: CASTSTGVEAFF.

The chain couples TRBV18 to TRBJ1-3; D gene ambiguous. The ends were cut back, 3 bases at V and 1 base at J, with 16 bases in the middle. The CDR3 runs 17 residues. The germline V gene has CDR1 KGHSH and CDR2 LQKENI. CDR3 residues: CASSPNSAQVSGNTIYF. CDR3 in DNA: TGTGCCAGCTCACCTAATTCGGCGCAAGTGTCTGGAAACACCATATATTTT.

Here the CDR3 DNA reads TGTGCCAGCAGTGGAAAAGGCGTCAGGGTCACCGGGGAGCTGTTTTTT. Encoded protein: CASSGKGVRVTGELFF. J is TRBJ2-2 and V is TRBV25-1; tentatively, D is TRBD1 (5 bases). Trimming removed 4 bases at V and 4 bases at J, with 16 bases between. This CDR3 spans 16 amino acids. CDR1 and CDR2 from the germline V gene are MGHDK and SYGVNS.

The chain recombines TRBV5-1 with TRBJ2-3; 11 bases align to TRBD2. The CDR3 totals 16 residues. V trimming: 3 bases; J trimming: 4 bases; junction bases outside the gene matches: 7. CDR1 is SGHRS and CDR2 is YFSETQ in the germline V gene. CDR3 residues: CASSSTIAGGPDTQYF. CDR3 DNA sequence: TGCGCCAGCAGCTCCACGATAGCGGGAGGGCCAGATACGCAGTATTTT.

This chain links TRBV7-9 with TRBJ2-3; no reliable D call. Trimming stripped 5 bases from V and 3 bases from J, with 6 bases between. Germline V gives CDR1 SEHNR, CDR2 FQNEAQ (reference sequence). The CDR3 spans 12 residues. DNA for the CDR3: TGTGCCAGCAGCCCCGTTACAGATACGCAGTATTTT. Amino acids: CASSPVTDTQYF.

This chain connects TRBV7-8 to TRBJ2-1, with D uncertain. Germline V gives CDR1 SGHVS, CDR2 FQNEAQ. Trimming pared 2 bases from V and 9 bases from J, leaving 14 bases between. The CDR3 length is 14 residues. The DNA for the CDR3 is TGTGCCAGCAGCTTAACGAGCGCAATTGGTGAGCAGTTCTTC. It is translated as CASSLTSAIGEQFF.

V is TRBV2 and J is TRBJ1-5; D unresolved. The germline V gene has CDR1 SNHLY and CDR2 FYNNEI. This CDR3 comprises 20 residues. Trimming removed 1 base at V and 1 base at J, with 23 bases between. The CDR3 spells CASSEVNPSGSLRSNQPQHF. The CDR3 nucleotides are TGTGCCAGCAGTGAAGTGAACCCCTCAGGTAGCCTTAGGAGCAATCAGCCCCAGCATTTT.

The genes are TRBV10-3 and TRBJ2-1; no clear D gene. V lost 2 bases, J lost 9 bases, and 11 bases lay in between. Per the germline V gene, CDR1 is ENHRY and CDR2 is SYGVKD. This CDR3 is built from 13 residues. CDR3 protein: CAISEQVEGEQFF. CDR3 sequence (DNA): TGTGCCATCAGTGAGCAGGTAGAAGGTGAGCAGTTCTTC.

The chain uses TRBV6-6 and TRBJ2-7; no firm D call. Trimming removed 2 bases from V and 3 bases from J, with 2 bases in between. The CDR3 spans 11 residues. Germline V gene lookup returns CDR1 MNHNY and CDR2 SVGAGI (reference sequence). Here the CDR3 reads CASSYRYEQYF. DNA for the CDR3: TGTGCCAGCAGTTACCGCTACGAGCAGTACTTC.